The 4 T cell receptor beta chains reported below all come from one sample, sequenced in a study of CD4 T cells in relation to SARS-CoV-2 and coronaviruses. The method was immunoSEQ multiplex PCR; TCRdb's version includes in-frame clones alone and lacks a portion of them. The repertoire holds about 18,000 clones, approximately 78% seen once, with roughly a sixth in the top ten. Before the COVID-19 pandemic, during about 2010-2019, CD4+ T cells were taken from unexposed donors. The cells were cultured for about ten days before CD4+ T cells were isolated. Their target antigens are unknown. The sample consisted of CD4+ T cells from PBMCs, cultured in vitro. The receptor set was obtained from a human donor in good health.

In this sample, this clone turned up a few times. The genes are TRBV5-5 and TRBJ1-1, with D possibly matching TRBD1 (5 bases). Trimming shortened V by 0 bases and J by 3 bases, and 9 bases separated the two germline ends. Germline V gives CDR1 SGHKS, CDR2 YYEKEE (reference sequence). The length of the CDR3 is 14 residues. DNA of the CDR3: TGTGCCAGCAGCTTGGTCTCCAGGGACACTGAAGCTTTCTTT. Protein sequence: CASSLVSRDTEAFF.

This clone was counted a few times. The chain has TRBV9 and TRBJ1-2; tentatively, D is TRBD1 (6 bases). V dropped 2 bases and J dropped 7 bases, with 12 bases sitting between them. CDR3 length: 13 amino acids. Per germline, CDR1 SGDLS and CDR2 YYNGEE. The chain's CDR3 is CASSVGGRAGYTF. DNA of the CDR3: TGTGCCAGCAGCGTCGGGGGGCGTGCTGGCTACACCTTC.

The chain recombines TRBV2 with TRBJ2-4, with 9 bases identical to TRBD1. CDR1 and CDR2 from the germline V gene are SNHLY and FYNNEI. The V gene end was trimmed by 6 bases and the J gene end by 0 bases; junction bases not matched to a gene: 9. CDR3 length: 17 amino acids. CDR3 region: CASRQGADLLAKNIQYF. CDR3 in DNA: TGTGCCAGCAGACAGGGGGCGGACTTACTAGCCAAAAACATTCAGTACTTC.

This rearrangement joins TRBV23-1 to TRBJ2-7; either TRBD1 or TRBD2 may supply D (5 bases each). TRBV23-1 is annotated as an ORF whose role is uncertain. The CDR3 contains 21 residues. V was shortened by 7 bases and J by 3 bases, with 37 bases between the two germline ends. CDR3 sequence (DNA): TGCGCCAGCATAAGGTCGTGGGGACCTACCCCCTCCAGCTCTGAGGACTACGAGCAGTACTTC. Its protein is CASIRSWGPTPSSSEDYEQYF.